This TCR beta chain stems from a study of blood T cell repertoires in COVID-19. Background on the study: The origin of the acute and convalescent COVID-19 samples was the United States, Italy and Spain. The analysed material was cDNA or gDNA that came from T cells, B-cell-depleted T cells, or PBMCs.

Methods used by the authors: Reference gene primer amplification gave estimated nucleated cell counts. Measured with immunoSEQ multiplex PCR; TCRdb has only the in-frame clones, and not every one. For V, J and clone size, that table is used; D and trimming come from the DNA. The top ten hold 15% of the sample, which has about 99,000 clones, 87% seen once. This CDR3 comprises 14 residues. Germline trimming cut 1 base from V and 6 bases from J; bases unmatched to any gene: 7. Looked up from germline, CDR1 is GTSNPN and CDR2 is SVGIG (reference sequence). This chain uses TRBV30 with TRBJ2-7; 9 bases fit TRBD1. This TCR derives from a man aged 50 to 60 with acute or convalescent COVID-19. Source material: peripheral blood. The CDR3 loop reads CAWSDPGTGIEQYF. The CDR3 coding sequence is TGTGCCTGGAGTGACCCCGGGACAGGGATCGAGCAGTACTTC.